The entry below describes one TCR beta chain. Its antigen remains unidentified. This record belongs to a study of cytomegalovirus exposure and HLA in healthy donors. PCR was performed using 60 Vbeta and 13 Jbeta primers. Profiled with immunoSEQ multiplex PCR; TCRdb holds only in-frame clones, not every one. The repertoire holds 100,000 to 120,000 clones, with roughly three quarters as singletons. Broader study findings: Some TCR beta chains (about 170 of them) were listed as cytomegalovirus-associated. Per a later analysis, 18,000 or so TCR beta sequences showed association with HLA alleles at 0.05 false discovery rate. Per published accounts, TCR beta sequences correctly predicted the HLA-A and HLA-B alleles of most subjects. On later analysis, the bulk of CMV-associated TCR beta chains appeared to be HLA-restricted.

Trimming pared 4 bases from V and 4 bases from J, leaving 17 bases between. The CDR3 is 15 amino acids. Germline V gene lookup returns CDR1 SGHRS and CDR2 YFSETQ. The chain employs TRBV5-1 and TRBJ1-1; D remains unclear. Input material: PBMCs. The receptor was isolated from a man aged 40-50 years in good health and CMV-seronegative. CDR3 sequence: CASSASGGRITEAFF. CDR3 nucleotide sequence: TGCGCCAGCAGCGCCTCTGGAGGGAGGATCACTGAAGCTTTCTTT.